The T cell receptor (beta chain) described here comes from a study of T cell clonality in common variable immunodeficiency. Sequencing was performed with immunoSEQ multiplex PCR; in TCRdb, only in-frame clones are kept and a portion is missing. This sample includes 35,000 to 50,000 clones with no singletons; its ten biggest clones take up about 2.2%. There are a few counts of this clone. Its specificity is unknown. Coverage ceases 3 residues before the CDR3 finishes, and the germline J gene fills in the end. Study-wide results and caveats: Compared with healthy controls, CVID subjects showed increased TCRbeta clonality, mostly in about a third. In common variable immunodeficiency, TCR beta chains reportedly carried fewer deletions and N-nucleotide insertions.

The CDR3 is 14 amino acids. Germline CDR1 and CDR2: SGHRS and YFSETQ. Most patients and controls had Caucasian heritage. Donors gave roughly 5 to 8 ml heparinized peripheral whole blood. This clonotype originated in a person aged 18 to 75 in good health. This chain uses TRBV5-1 with TRBJ2-2; the D is unclear. Sequenced sample: peripheral blood mononuclear cells. CDR3 DNA (partial): TGCGCCAGCAGCTTGGAGACACCCAATGAAAAG. Its protein is CASSLETPNEK. The CDR3 in its entirety is CASSLETPNEKLFF.